These 26 T cell receptor beta chains were sequenced from one sample in a study of cytomegalovirus exposure and HLA in healthy donors (dated by TCRdb to 2016 to 2017). The library was obtained by the immunoSEQ multiplex PCR assay. TCRdb stores this immuneACCESS table with in-frame sequences only. Part of the clones is absent; in the studies checked, under half of the shortfall reflects unresolved V genes, and no reason is known for the rest. This sample comprises 100,000 to 150,000 clones, roughly nine tenths of them detected only once. The top ten clonotypes cover 0.95% to 1.5% of the sample. What was sequenced was PBMCs. These receptors originate from a young woman in good health and CMV-seronegative.

The gene calls are TRBV10-1 and TRBJ1-1, with unresolved D. Trimming left V 0 bases short and J 5 bases short, with 10 bases between. Germline V CDR1 and CDR2: WNHNN, SYGVQD (reference sequence). The CDR3 length is 14 residues. The CDR3 protein is CASSESSTPTEAFF. The DNA for the CDR3 is TGCGCCAGCAGTGAGTCGAGTACGCCGACTGAAGCTTTCTTT.

DNA of the CDR3: TGTGCCAGCAGCCAAGAGGCAGATACGCAGTATTTT. Translated, it gives CASSQEADTQYF. This chain joins TRBV5-4 and TRBJ2-3; D not certain. The germline gives CDR1 SGHNT, CDR2 YYREEE (reference sequence). This CDR3 comprises 12 residues. Trimming stripped 4 bases from V and 4 bases from J, with 7 bases between.

The rearrangement uses TRBV10-3 and TRBJ1-6, with D possibly TRBD1 on 6 matching bases. V gave up 10 bases and J gave up 5 bases, with 15 bases separating them. The CDR3 has 14 amino acids. Germline values: CDR1 ENHRY, CDR2 SYGVKD. CDR3 sequence reads: CATRWAGDNSPLHF. For the CDR3, the DNA is TGTGCCACCAGGTGGGCAGGGGATAATTCACCCCTCCACTTT.

The chain joins TRBV6-5 to TRBJ1-5, with no clear D. Germline-derived CDR1 and CDR2 are MNHEY and SVGAGI. The CDR3 is made up of 16 amino acids. The V end lost 0 bases, the J end lost 3 bases, and 12 bases lay between the germline ends. The CDR3 region is CASSYSRPGLNQPQHF. CDR3 DNA: TGTGCCAGCAGTTACTCGAGACCCGGACTCAATCAGCCCCAGCATTTT.

V and J are TRBV6-5 and TRBJ2-7; D might be TRBD2 (6 bases). V lost 5 bases to trimming and J lost 2 bases, with 10 bases between them. The CDR3 has 13 amino acids. Germline-derived CDR1 and CDR2 are MNHEY and SVGAGI. CDR3 in amino acids: CASSGRLAYEQYF. The DNA for the CDR3 is TGTGCCAGCAGTGGACGACTAGCCTACGAGCAGTACTTC.

V and J are TRBV6-6 and TRBJ2-2, with TRBD2 matching over 7 bases. Trimming took 2 bases from V and 7 from J; bases not matched to a gene: 7. The CDR3 sequence is 15 residues long. The germline V gene encodes CDR1 MNHNY and CDR2 SVGAGI (reference sequence). The CDR3: CASSYGWTRVGELFF. The CDR3 DNA follows: TGTGCCAGCAGTTACGGCTGGACTAGAGTCGGGGAGCTGTTTTTT.

The genes are TRBV5-1 and TRBJ2-7; D ambiguous. The CDR3 totals 11 residues. The germline CDR1 and CDR2 sequences are SGHRS and YFSETQ. Trimming left V 0 bases short and J 5 bases short, with 3 bases between. CDR3 nucleotide sequence: TGCGCCAGCAGCTTGGGAGACGAGCAGTACTTC. Translated, it gives CASSLGDEQYF.

This CDR3 is CASSERSGGGSRYGYTF. Here the CDR3 DNA reads TGTGCCAGCAGTGAAAGGAGTGGGGGAGGTTCCCGCTATGGCTACACCTTC. This chain uses TRBV2 with TRBJ1-2, with D perhaps TRBD1 (5 bases). Trimming took 2 bases from V and 4 from J, leaving 20 bases between them. Germline CDR1 reads SNHLY; CDR2 reads FYNNEI. The CDR3 runs 17 residues.

The chain couples TRBV2 to TRBJ2-3, with TRBD1 as a possible D gene (5 bases). From germline, CDR1 is SNHLY and CDR2 FYNNEI. The CDR3 runs 14 residues. Trimming removed 4 bases at V and 0 bases at J, with 8 bases between. The CDR3 spells CASSGQTSTDTQYF. CDR3 in DNA: TGTGCCAGCAGTGGACAGACTAGCACAGATACGCAGTATTTT.

The chain links TRBV10-3 to TRBJ2-2; TRBD2 might be the D (5 bases). The CDR3 contains 15 residues. Trimming removed 2 bases from V and 4 bases from J, with 11 bases in between. Germline V gives CDR1 ENHRY, CDR2 SYGVKD. The CDR3 region has the DNA TGTGCCATCAGTGAGCCGACGGGAAGCACCGGGGAGCTGTTTTTT. Residues: CAISEPTGSTGELFF.

This chain links TRBV4-1 with TRBJ1-1; unclear D gene. Germline V gene lookup returns CDR1 MGHRA and CDR2 YSYEKL. The V end lost 3 bases, the J end lost 4 bases, and 15 bases lay between the germline ends. This CDR3 contains 15 residues. In nucleotides, the CDR3 is TGCGCCAGCAGCCAGTCAGGAGGCGTCGGCACTGAAGCTTTCTTT. It specifies CASSQSGGVGTEAFF.

The CDR3 protein is CASSLGRQANYGYTF. In DNA form, the CDR3 reads TGCGCCAGCAGCTTGGGTAGACAGGCTAACTATGGCTACACCTTC. The chain has TRBV5-1 and TRBJ1-2, with D possibly TRBD1 on 6 matching bases. Trimming took 0 bases from V and 0 from J, leaving 9 bases between them. This CDR3 comprises 15 residues. The germline V gene encodes CDR1 SGHRS and CDR2 YFSETQ. The variable domain in full, with the rest retrieved from reference TRBV5-1 and TRBJ1-2, is KAGVTQTPRYLIKTRGQQVTLSCSPISGHRSVSWYQQTPGQGLQFLFEYFSETQRNKGNFPGRFSGRQFSNSRSEMNVSTLELGDSALYLCASSLGRQANYGYTFGSGTRLTVV.

V gene TRBV19 combines with J gene TRBJ1-3; D may be TRBD1 (6 bases). Trimming pared 4 bases from V and 3 bases from J, leaving 16 bases between. The CDR3 is 16 amino acids. Looked up from germline, CDR1 is LNHDA and CDR2 is SQIVND (reference sequence). The CDR3 protein is CASSTPFGQSGNTIYF. CDR3 DNA: TGTGCCAGTAGTACCCCATTCGGACAGAGTGGAAACACCATATATTTT.

The rearrangement links TRBV6-6 to TRBJ1-3; 7 bases are shared with TRBD1. The V gene end was trimmed by 6 bases and the J gene end by 1 base; junction bases not matched to a gene: 6. From germline, CDR1 is MNHNY and CDR2 SVGAGI (reference sequence). The length of the CDR3 is 15 residues. In DNA, the CDR3 is TGTGCCAGCAGAGGATCACAGGGGTCTGGAAACACCATATATTTT. This codes for CASRGSQGSGNTIYF.

The CDR3 reads CASSRRTGNQPQHF. CDR3 in DNA: TGTGCCAGTAGTAGAAGGACAGGGAATCAGCCCCAGCATTTT. The chain recombines TRBV19 with TRBJ1-5; 8 bases match TRBD1. The CDR3 has 14 amino acids. V dropped 4 bases and J dropped 4; count of bases not matched to a gene: 3. Germline V gene sequence: CDR1 LNHDA, CDR2 SQIVND (reference sequence).

This clone was observed a handful of times. This rearrangement joins TRBV6-6 to TRBJ1-6; 7 bases line up with TRBD1. Per the germline V gene, CDR1 is MNHNY and CDR2 is SVGAGI (reference sequence). V shed 6 bases and J 7 bases; nucleotides not matched to a gene: 9. The CDR3 loop spans 15 amino acids. The CDR3 bases are TGTGCCAGCAGAGCACAGGGGATAGGGAATTCACCCCTCCACTTT. This codes for CASRAQGIGNSPLHF.

As DNA, the CDR3 is TGTGCCAGCGGGGACAGACCCTACGAGCAGTACTTC. Its translation: CASGDRPYEQYF. This chain uses TRBV6-5 with TRBJ2-7; the match to TRBD1 covers 7 bases. Losses at the gene ends were 8 bases for V and 2 bases for J; bases not matched to a gene: 3. CDR3 size: 12 residues. The germline CDR1 and CDR2 sequences are MNHEY and SVGAGI.

The chain recombines TRBV2 with TRBJ1-3, with TRBD1 as a possible D gene (6 bases). The CDR3 length is 17 residues. Trimming removed 1 base at V and 0 bases at J, with 13 bases between. CDR1 is SNHLY, CDR2 FYNNEI, per germline. CDR3 in amino acids: CASSEVRGGHSGNTIYF. Written as DNA, the CDR3 is TGTGCCAGCAGTGAAGTTAGGGGGGGACACTCTGGAAACACCATATATTTT.

CDR3 DNA sequence: TGTGCCAGCAGCTCTACGGGGGGTTCAGATACGCAGTATTTT. Protein product: CASSSTGGSDTQYF. V gene TRBV7-2 combines with J gene TRBJ2-3; TRBD2 matches 7 bases. After removal of 4 bases from V and 4 bases from J, the junction contained 5 bases not matched to a gene. Germline V gives CDR1 SGHTA, CDR2 FQGNSA. The CDR3 covers 14 residues.

This chain joins TRBV19 and TRBJ2-7; D is unclear. This CDR3 contains 14 residues. V was cut by 5 bases and J by 0 bases, with 11 bases left in between. CDR1 and CDR2 from the germline V gene are LNHDA and SQIVND (reference sequence). Here the CDR3 DNA reads TGTGCCAGTAGTCATTATCATAGCTCCTACGAGCAGTACTTC. The encoded protein is CASSHYHSSYEQYF. Filled out from reference TRBV19 and TRBJ2-7, the complete variable domain reads DGGITQSPKYLFRKEGQNVTLSCEQNLNHDAMYWYRQDPGQGLRLIYYSQIVNDFQKGDIAEGYSVSREKKESFPLTVTSAQKNPTAFYLCASSHYHSSYEQYFGPGTRLTVT.

This chain links TRBV2 with TRBJ2-2; TRBD2 matches at 8 bases. CDR3 size: 16 residues. The germline gives CDR1 SNHLY, CDR2 FYNNEI. The junction had 8 bases not matched to a gene; V was cut back by 1 base and J by 7 bases. Here the CDR3 DNA reads TGTGCCAGCAGTGAAGGACTCGGGAGGGGGGGCGGGGAGCTGTTTTTT. This gives the protein CASSEGLGRGGGELFF.

This chain joins TRBV21-1 and TRBJ1-2; the listed D gene, TRBD1, was not tested against the DNA. TRBV21-1 is designated a pseudogene. The CDR3 spans 16 residues. CDR3 sequence reads: CASSGRRDRVNYGYTF. The CDR3 coding sequence is TGTGCCAGCAGCGGGAGGAGGGACAGGGTTAACTATGGCTACACCTTC.

The chain links TRBV21-1 to TRBJ1-5; the table's D gene call, TRBD1, was not cross checked with the DNA. TRBV21-1 is a pseudogene locus. CDR3 length equals 19 residues. CDR3 sequence: CASSKDQGRILRGNQPQHF. Here the CDR3 DNA reads TGTGCCAGCAGCAAAGACCAAGGGCGGATACTGAGGGGGAATCAGCCCCAGCATTTT.

Only one count was recorded for this clone. The V and J genes are TRBV29-1 and TRBJ2-2, with 8 bases identical to TRBD1. The CDR3 is made up of 18 amino acids. With V trimmed by 7 bases and J by 3 bases, 19 bases remained unmatched. Looked up from germline, CDR1 is SQVTM and CDR2 is ANQGSEA. The CDR3 protein is CSALRSSGGGWHTGELFF. The CDR3 nucleotides read TGCAGCGCCCTAAGAAGCTCAGGGGGCGGGTGGCACACCGGGGAGCTGTTTTTT.

V and J are TRBV5-1 and TRBJ2-1; no reliable D call. The CDR3 is 14 residues long. V was trimmed by 0 bases and J by 5 bases, leaving 9 bases between them. Germline V CDR1 and CDR2: SGHRS, YFSETQ. CDR3 loop: CASSLAGPNNEQFF. In DNA, the CDR3 is TGCGCCAGCAGCTTGGCCGGTCCAAACAATGAGCAGTTCTTC.

This chain links TRBV5-4 with TRBJ2-1; 9 bases map to TRBD2. Unmatched junction bases numbered 9, after V lost 4 bases and J lost 4 bases. Germline CDR1 is SGHNT and CDR2 is YYREEE (reference sequence). The CDR3 length is 16 residues. CDR3 DNA sequence: TGTGCCAGCAGCCCCTTTATAGCGGGGGAGTACAATGAGCAGTTCTTC. Amino acid sequence: CASSPFIAGEYNEQFF.